The entry below gives a single T cell receptor beta chain sequence along with its context. Its antigen target is currently unknown. No much larger clone is present one base from it, and per-base qualities are unavailable. The collaborating institutions used their own protocols to collect whole blood in K2EDTA tubes. For TCRbeta analysis, collaborators shipped samples as frozen whole blood, isolated PBMCs, or DNA extracted from either of those sample types. This record comes from a study of blood T cell repertoires in COVID-19 (dated by TCRdb to 2018 to 2021). In the study overall: The collaborator samples originated in the United States, Italy and Spain and spanned the acute and convalescent phases of COVID-19. The prospective study material was composed of cDNA or gDNA derived from T cells, B-cell-depleted T cells, or PBMCs. Deeply sampled blood TCRbeta repertoires from subjects exposed to, actively infected with, or recovered from COVID-19 were included in the dataset. The repertoires were released in a freely available public database intended as a resource for research on the immune response to SARS-CoV-2. Samples came from the ongoing ImmuneRACE study (first 160 participants) plus 1,254 subjects from 6 global collaborators. The sample metadata nearly always contained a de-identified subject ID, COVID-19 status, age in years and sex. Where available, HLA class I and class II types were obtained from metadata supplied by the sample provider rather than from assay-based typing. Overall study outcomes, separate from this receptor: The quantity of clinical and demographic metadata differed by source and by participant and was supplied without curation.

TCRbeta CDR3 regions were amplified from genomic DNA using the immunoSEQ Assay, a bias-controlled multiplex PCR. For the original study's pipeline: Within the assay, amplification of reference gene primers was used to estimate how many nucleated cells each sample contained. To quantify the absolute abundance of each unique TCRbeta CDR3 rearrangement, sequence reads were collapsed and filtered. Productive Simpson clonality was computed per sample as the square root of Simpson's diversity index over productive rearrangements. In TCRdb, the immuneACCESS table is reduced to in-frame sequences with V and J assigned. These tables do not hold every clone; where another copy was compared, an unresolved V gene accounts for under half, and the others remain unexplained. The D gene and trimming were derived from the DNA, and the V and J assignments and clone size from that table. This sample has about 220,000 clones in its table, and approximately 77% of those were observed once. The ten largest clones capture less than 4% of the sample.

The TCR originated in a woman aged 80 or over with acute or convalescent COVID-19. The sample was peripheral blood.

The nucleotide sequence is given as TGCAGCGTTGGAGTCGTCGGCGGGGGTGACGAGCAGTACTTC. It translates as CSVGVVGGGDEQYF. The rearrangement joined TRBV29-1 to TRBJ2-7; TRBD2 fits 7 bases in the junction. Per the germline V gene, SQVTM is the CDR1 and ANQGSEA is the CDR2. The CDR3 runs 14 amino acids, cysteine and phenylalanine included. Kept here is only the CDR3 DNA, which spans 42 bases and is read in frame from base 1. For this chain, trimming is 4 bases at the V end and 5 bases at the J end, and the number of junction bases without a gene match is 11.